Following are 29 T cell receptor beta chains from one sample sequenced in a study of CD8 T cells in ankylosing spondylitis. Findings and caveats of the study: Made up of eight highly homologous variants, a TCR beta motif appeared characteristic of ankylosing spondylitis blood.

TCRdb re-called the 5' RACE reads through MiXCR, storing one row per CDR3 protein. The sample consists of about 460,000 distinct CDR3 sequences, 5.3% of them appearing once. No antigen has been identified for these receptors. The specimen sequenced was blood, either unsorted or a sorted T cell fraction (not recorded which). Receptors originate from a male donor with ankylosing spondylitis.

This clonotype has more than one count but fewer than ten. The CDR3 loop reads CSARLGGSYNEQFF. In DNA form, the CDR3 reads TGCAGTGCTCGACTCGGGGGCTCCTACAATGAGCAGTTCTTC. The chain is built from TRBV20-1 and TRBJ2-1; weak D call: TRBD2 (6 bases). The V and J ends lost 5 bases and 0 bases respectively, with 11 bases between them. The CDR3 contains 14 residues. The germline CDR1 and CDR2 sequences are DFQATT and SNEGSKA (reference sequence).

Ten or more counts support this clonotype. The chain couples TRBV7-2 to TRBJ2-1; D is possibly TRBD1 (6 bases). Germline lookup yields CDR1 SGHTA and CDR2 FQGNSA. The V end was cut by 5 bases, the J end by 6 bases, with 14 bases between. The CDR3 loop spans 14 amino acids. Written as DNA, the CDR3 is TGTGCCAGCAGCCCATCTCGGGACACCAATGAGCAGTTCTTC. It codes for CASSPSRDTNEQFF.

This clonotype appeared many times. The chain recombines TRBV12-3 or TRBV12-4 with TRBJ1-1, with unresolved D. This CDR3 region has 15 residues. The V end lost 6 bases, the J end lost 4 bases, and 18 bases lay between the germline ends. The CDR3 DNA is TGTGCCAGCAGCCGCGGACGTTTGGGTGGCACTGAAGCTTTCTTT. This sequence encodes CASSRGRLGGTEAFF.

This clonotype was detected many times. V is TRBV12-3 or TRBV12-4 and J is TRBJ1-2; D perhaps matches TRBD1 (6 bases). CDR3 length equals 14 residues. V was cut by 1 base and J by 4 bases, with 10 bases left in between. The CDR3 reads CASSLGTAPYGYTF. CDR3 bases: TGTGCCAGCAGTTTAGGGACAGCACCCTATGGCTACACCTTC.

This clonotype was counted ten times or more. The V gene is TRBV5-1, the J gene TRBJ2-1, with D perhaps matching TRBD1 or TRBD2 (6 bases each). Between the trimmed V and J ends, which lost 3 bases and 2 bases, there was a span of 12 bases. The CDR3 extends over 15 amino acids. Germline V lookup: CDR1 SGHRS, CDR2 YFSETQ. The chain's CDR3 is CASSSLGGPYNEQFF. The CDR3 DNA sequence: TGCGCCAGCAGCTCCCTCGGGGGCCCCTACAATGAGCAGTTCTTC.

This clonotype was counted many times. V is TRBV7-9 and J is TRBJ1-1; D remains unclear. This CDR3 is 13 amino acids long. Germline CDR1 SEHNR, CDR2 FQNEAQ (reference sequence). The germline V and J ends were trimmed by 2 bases and 8 bases, with 12 bases remaining between them. The CDR3 protein is CASSLFKENEAFF. CDR3 DNA: TGTGCCAGCAGCTTATTTAAAGAGAACGAAGCTTTCTTT.

The sample holds many counts of this clonotype. The CDR3 coding sequence is TGCAGTGCTAGAGAGGACAGATCCTACGAGCAGTACTTC. This codes for CSAREDRSYEQYF. V gene TRBV20-1 combines with J gene TRBJ2-7, with a possible D match to TRBD1 (6 bases). The germline V and J ends were trimmed by 0 bases and 1 base, with 7 bases remaining between them. Germline CDR1 reads DFQATT; CDR2 reads SNEGSKA (reference sequence). The CDR3 loop spans 13 amino acids.

This clonotype was found many times. The chain recombines TRBV7-2 with TRBJ2-7; no clear D gene. This CDR3 is built from 14 residues. Germline V lookup: CDR1 SGHTA, CDR2 FQGNSA. Trimming took off 3 bases at V and 7 bases at J, with 16 bases between the two ends. CDR3 nucleotide sequence: TGTGCCAGCAGCTTCCTCCAGTCCAGCAGGGAGCAGTACTTC. It is translated as CASSFLQSSREQYF.

This clonotype was seen repeatedly, ten times or more. This sequence joins TRBV6-2 or TRBV6-3 and TRBJ2-2, with D unclear. The V gene lost 9 bases and the J gene lost 9 bases, with 17 bases spanning the gap. There are 13 residues in the CDR3. Germline lookup yields CDR1 MNHEY and CDR2 SVGEGT. The CDR3 sequence is CARARSSARELFF. CDR3 DNA: TGTGCCAGGGCCCGTAGCTCCGCGAGGGAGCTGTTTTTT.

The chain recombines TRBV7-8 with TRBJ2-6; D perhaps matches TRBD1 (6 bases). Germline CDR1 is SGHVS and CDR2 is FQNEAQ. The germline V and J ends were trimmed by 1 base and 0 bases, with 16 bases remaining between them. This CDR3 is built from 19 residues. CDR3 amino acids: CASSLVDWDKYSGANVLTF. CDR3 nucleotide sequence: TGTGCCAGCAGCTTAGTAGATTGGGACAAGTACTCTGGGGCCAACGTCCTGACTTTC. The variable domain in full, completed from reference TRBV7-8 and TRBJ2-6, reads GAGVSQSPRYKVAKRGQDVALRCDPISGHVSLFWYQQALGQGPEFLTYFQNEAQLDKSGLPSDRFFAERPEGSVSTLKIQRTQQEDSAVYLCASSLVDWDKYSGANVLTFGAGSRLTVL.

This clonotype was seen many times. This chain links TRBV20-1 with TRBJ2-3; the D is unclear. Germline V gene data show CDR1 as DFQATT and CDR2 as SNEGSKA (reference sequence). This CDR3 comprises 10 residues. The V and J ends lost 3 bases and 11 bases respectively, with 9 bases between them. CDR3: CSASPPGQYF. Written as DNA, the CDR3 is TGCAGTGCTAGCCCCCCTGGGCAGTATTTT.

In this sample, this clonotype turned up a few times. This CDR3 reads CASSSTNPGGADTQYF. As DNA, the CDR3 is TGTGCCAGCAGCTCCACGAACCCTGGTGGAGCGGATACGCAGTATTTT. This rearrangement joins TRBV7-3 to TRBJ2-3; no clear D. Deletions cut 4 bases from V and 6 bases from J, with 20 bases between. The CDR3 runs 16 residues. Germline V CDR1 and CDR2: SGHTA, FQGTGA.

V and J are TRBV20-1 and TRBJ2-3; possible D gene TRBD2, 6 bases. Germline V gives CDR1 DFQATT, CDR2 SNEGSKA (reference sequence). V was cut by 0 bases and J by 3 bases, with 19 bases left in between. This CDR3 is built from 17 residues. The CDR3, as DNA: TGCAGTGCTAGAGATAGCGCGGGACTTTACGGAACAGATACGCAGTATTTT. Residues: CSARDSAGLYGTDTQYF.

The table lists this clonotype with many counts. CDR3: CSVEDRGGPNTEAFF. In DNA, the CDR3 is TGCAGCGTTGAAGATCGGGGGGGGCCAAACACTGAAGCTTTCTTT. This sequence joins TRBV29-1 and TRBJ1-1; D perhaps matches TRBD1 (6 bases). CDR1 SQVTM and CDR2 ANQGSEA come from the germline V gene. The CDR3 extends over 15 amino acids. Trimming removed 0 bases from V and 2 bases from J, with 13 bases in between.

The table lists this clonotype with many counts. This sequence joins TRBV2 and TRBJ2-1; no reliable D call. Germline CDR1 and CDR2: SNHLY and FYNNEI. The length of the CDR3 is 13 residues. The V gene lost 6 bases and the J gene lost 4 bases, with 10 bases spanning the gap. CDR3 sequence: CASRAELYNEQFF. CDR3 coding DNA: TGTGCCAGCAGGGCAGAATTATACAATGAGCAGTTCTTC.

The sample holds many counts of this clonotype. The gene calls are TRBV4-2 and TRBJ2-7, with D possibly called TRBD1 or TRBD2 (5 bases each). V lost 0 bases to trimming and J lost 4 bases, with 13 bases between them. Germline V gene sequence: CDR1 LGHNA, CDR2 YNFKEQ. This CDR3 has 15 residues. CDR3 region: CASSQDMRGFYEQYF. CDR3 DNA: TGTGCCAGCAGCCAAGATATGAGGGGATTTTACGAGCAGTACTTC.

The chain carries TRBV10-3 and TRBJ2-3; 11 nucleotides match TRBD2. The germline gives CDR1 ENHRY, CDR2 SYGVKD. The CDR3 sequence is 17 residues long. With V trimmed by 4 bases and J by 2 bases, 8 bases remained unmatched. The CDR3 sequence: CAISALVAGGPTDTQYF. In nucleotides, the CDR3 is TGTGCCATCAGTGCCCTCGTAGCGGGAGGGCCCACAGATACGCAGTATTTT.

With respect to this clonotype: A much larger clonotype is one base distant, so this may be a read error. V gene TRBV6-2 or TRBV6-3 combines with J gene TRBJ2-1; TRBD1 is a possible D gene (6 bases). This CDR3 contains 12 residues. CDR1 and CDR2 (germline): MNHEY, SVGEGT. Here the CDR3 DNA reads TGTGCCAGCAGGCAACGGGACACCCTCCAGCTCTTC. Protein product: CASRQRDTLQLF.

This clonotype was seen at least ten times. V is TRBV7-3 and J is TRBJ1-6; 8 nucleotides line up with TRBD1. V was pared by 5 bases and J by 9 bases, with 9 bases of the junction left unmatched. The CDR3 totals 15 residues. Germline V gives CDR1 SGHTA, CDR2 FQGTGA. The CDR3 coding sequence is TGTGCCAGCAGCCTTCAGGGGGCCTTAATTTCACCCCTCCACTTT. Its translation is CASSLQGALISPLHF.

This clonotype has ten or more counts. The V gene is TRBV29-1, the J gene TRBJ1-3; 8 bases fit TRBD1. V lost 6 bases, J lost 3 bases, and 1 base stayed unmatched. This CDR3 spans 12 amino acids. CDR1 is SQVTM and CDR2 is ANQGSEA in the germline V gene. For the CDR3, the DNA is TGCAGCGTCGACAGGGGTGGAAACACCATATATTTT. This sequence encodes CSVDRGGNTIYF.

This clonotype was detected ten times or more. V and J are TRBV5-1 and TRBJ2-5, with 9 bases identical to TRBD1. V lost 3 bases to trimming and J lost 4 bases; unmatched junction nucleotides: 4. Germline V gene lookup returns CDR1 SGHRS and CDR2 YFSETQ. The CDR3 runs 14 residues. The CDR3 is CASSSRTGAETQYF. The CDR3 coding sequence is TGCGCCAGCAGCTCGAGGACAGGGGCAGAGACCCAGTACTTC. The whole variable domain, remainder taken from reference TRBV5-1 and TRBJ2-5, is KAGVTQTPRYLIKTRGQQVTLSCSPISGHRSVSWYQQTPGQGLQFLFEYFSETQRNKGNFPGRFSGRQFSNSRSEMNVSTLELGDSALYLCASSSRTGAETQYFGPGTRLLVL.

This clonotype was observed a handful of times. This chain joins TRBV6-1 and TRBJ2-6; D gene unclear. The CDR3 is 16 residues long. The V gene lost 6 bases and the J gene lost 0 bases, with 12 bases spanning the gap. Germline V gene sequence: CDR1 MNHNS, CDR2 SASEGT. CDR3 DNA: TGTGCCAGCAGACCTCCCCTAGACTCTGGGGCCAACGTCCTGACTTTC. Its protein is CASRPPLDSGANVLTF.

At least ten counts were recorded for this clonotype. The V call is TRBV28, the J call TRBJ2-3; D unclear. The CDR3 has 13 amino acids. Germline V lookup: CDR1 MDHEN, CDR2 SYDVKM. V lost 6 bases and J 2 bases, leaving 9 bases between the germline ends. Written as DNA, the CDR3 is TGTGCCAGCAGCCCCTCTATCACAGATACGCAGTATTTT. This codes for CASSPSITDTQYF.

There are many counts of this clonotype. This chain connects TRBV5-1 to TRBJ1-5; weak D call: TRBD1 (5 bases). CDR1 and CDR2 from the germline V gene are SGHRS and YFSETQ. V lost 0 bases, J lost 6 bases, and 13 bases lay in between. The CDR3 loop spans 15 amino acids. CDR3 DNA: TGCGCCAGCAGCTTGGCCGGCGTTAGGGGTCAGCCCCAGCATTTT. As protein: CASSLAGVRGQPQHF.

This clonotype was detected only a few times. This chain links TRBV10-2 with TRBJ2-1; unclear D gene. V shed 6 bases and J shed 10 bases, with 10 bases lying between them. Germline CDR1 and CDR2: WSHSY and SAAADI. This CDR3 contains 11 residues. DNA for the CDR3: TGCGCCAGCAGCCGGGTGAAGGAGCAGTTCTTC. Its translation is CASSRVKEQFF.

Remarks on this clonotype: A much larger clone lies a single base off, so this may be a read error. The chain is built from TRBV29-1 and TRBJ2-1; D remains ambiguous. Trimming took 1 base from V and 1 from J, leaving 8 bases between them. This CDR3 is 14 amino acids long. Germline V gene data show CDR1 as SQVTM and CDR2 as ANQGSEA. The CDR3: CSVEGNGSYNEQFF. The CDR3 nucleotides are TGCAGCGTTGAAGGCAACGGTTCCTACAATGAGCAGTTCTTC.

This clonotype showed up many times. The chain uses TRBV7-8 and TRBJ2-7; 10 nucleotides match TRBD1. V gave up 9 bases and J gave up 5 bases; unmatched junction bases: 10. The CDR3 extends over 14 amino acids. Germline loops: CDR1 SGHVS, CDR2 FQNEAQ. In DNA, the CDR3 is TGTGCCAGTTCCGGGACAGGGGATGTTCACGAGCAGTACTTC. Its translation is CASSGTGDVHEQYF.

This clonotype was observed at least ten times. The V and J genes are TRBV9 and TRBJ2-2; a weak D match, TRBD1 (5 bases). Germline V gives CDR1 SGDLS, CDR2 YYNGEE. The CDR3 is 15 residues long. V lost 3 bases to trimming and J lost 0 bases, with 9 bases between them. CDR3 protein: CASSEGLSNTGELFF. CDR3 DNA: TGTGCCAGCAGCGAGGGGCTATCGAACACCGGGGAGCTGTTTTTT.

This clonotype has at least ten counts. The chain employs TRBV25-1 and TRBJ1-3; D perhaps matches TRBD1 (5 bases). Germline V gene lookup returns CDR1 MGHDK and CDR2 SYGVNS. Deletions cut 5 bases from V and 0 bases from J, with 14 bases between. The CDR3 is 16 amino acids. The CDR3 sequence is CASSPWGVDSGNTIYF. The DNA of the CDR3 is TGTGCCAGCAGTCCGTGGGGGGTAGACTCTGGAAACACCATATATTTT. Full variable domain (rest looked up from reference TRBV25-1 and TRBJ1-3): EADIYQTPRYLVIGTGKKITLECSQTMGHDKMYWYQQDPGMELHLIHYSYGVNSTEKGDLSSESTVSRIRTEHFPLTLESARPSHTSQYLCASSPWGVDSGNTIYFGEGSWLTVV.